A single sample gave rise to the 10 T cell receptor beta chains below, sequenced in a study of blood T cell repertoires in COVID-19. This table comes from immunoSEQ multiplex PCR, and its TCRdb copy is limited to in-frame clones, with some not included. The sample includes about 270,000 clones, roughly 90% of them seen just once. The sample taken for sequencing was PBMCs or T cells enriched from blood (not recorded which). Receptor source: a woman aged 50 to 65 who had recovered from COVID-19.

V usage is TRBV6-5 and J usage is TRBJ2-7, with D possibly matching TRBD2 (5 bases). V lost 8 bases and J 0 bases, leaving 17 bases between the germline ends. This CDR3 region has 15 residues. Looked up from germline, CDR1 is MNHEY and CDR2 is SVGAGI. CDR3: CASSQRIGLSYEQYF. CDR3 DNA sequence: TGTGCCAGCTCCCAAAGGATAGGACTCTCCTACGAGCAGTACTTC.

The chain combines TRBV6-5 with TRBJ1-4; 7 bases agree with TRBD1. This CDR3 region has 14 residues. Trimming took 6 bases from V and 8 from J; bases not matched to a gene: 9. CDR1 MNHEY and CDR2 SVGAGI come from the germline V gene. Written as DNA, the CDR3 is TGTGCCAGCAGCCGGGACAGAAAGTACGAAAAACTGTTTTTT. This codes for CASSRDRKYEKLFF.

The CDR3 coding sequence is TGTGCCAGCAGCCAACTGGGGGGCACTGAAGCTTTCTTT. Amino acid sequence: CASSQLGGTEAFF. This chain joins TRBV3-1 (or the pseudogene TRBV3-2) and TRBJ1-1, with TRBD1 as a possible D gene (5 bases). The V end was cut by 2 bases, the J end by 4 bases, with 8 bases between. The CDR3 runs to 13 residues. Germline V lookup: CDR1 LGHDT, CDR2 YNNKEL (reference sequence).

This clone was detected once. The chain combines TRBV19 with TRBJ1-1; D is possibly TRBD1 (5 bases). The CDR3 has 12 amino acids. Germline-derived CDR1 and CDR2 are LNHDA and SQIVND (reference sequence). Trimming took 7 bases from V and 3 from J, leaving 9 bases between them. Written as DNA, the CDR3 is TGTGCCAGTATCTTCAGGGACACTGAAGCTTTCTTT. Its protein product is CASIFRDTEAFF.

This chain joins TRBV7-2 and TRBJ2-2, with D perhaps TRBD1 (5 bases). Trimming left V 7 bases short and J 1 base short, with 10 bases between. The CDR3 runs 14 residues. Germline loops: CDR1 SGHTA, CDR2 FQGNSA. This chain's CDR3 is CASTRQGNTGELFF. The CDR3, as DNA: TGTGCCAGCACAAGGCAGGGGAACACCGGGGAGCTGTTTTTT.

This clone was observed once. The J gene is TRBJ2-7, the V gene TRBV28; 8 bases line up with TRBD1. V lost 5 bases to trimming and J lost 3 bases; unmatched junction nucleotides: 9. Germline assignment: CDR1 MDHEN and CDR2 SYDVKM. The CDR3 extends over 15 amino acids. The CDR3 DNA reads as TGTGCCAGCAGTACTACCCGGACAGGGTTCTACGAGCAGTACTTC. It is translated as CASSTTRTGFYEQYF.

The chain carries TRBV7-9 and TRBJ2-1; TRBD2 agrees at 9 bases. Germline CDR1 reads SEHNR; CDR2 reads FQNEAQ (reference sequence). V shed 1 base and J 5 bases; nucleotides not matched to a gene: 3. The CDR3 is made up of 15 amino acids. The CDR3, as DNA: TGTGCCAGCAGCTTAGTGGCTAGCGGGGACAATGAGCAGTTCTTC. Translating gives CASSLVASGDNEQFF.

This chain links TRBV9 with TRBJ2-2; 9 nucleotides align to TRBD2. J gave up 7 bases and V 0 bases, and 7 bases lay outside the gene matches. Germline CDR1 and CDR2: SGDLS and YYNGEE. The CDR3 loop spans 16 amino acids. The CDR3 spells CASSVGAGGPVGELFF. The CDR3 DNA sequence: TGTGCCAGCAGCGTAGGGGCGGGAGGGCCTGTCGGGGAGCTGTTTTTT.

The chain joins TRBV27 to TRBJ1-2; 7 bases line up with TRBD1. Germline V CDR1 and CDR2: MNHEY, SMNVEV (reference sequence). V shed 3 bases, J shed 5 bases, and the junction held 12 bases outside the gene matches. This CDR3 has 16 amino acids. The CDR3 loop is CASSFVPPGQNYGYTF. CDR3 DNA sequence: TGTGCCAGCAGTTTCGTGCCGCCGGGACAGAATTATGGCTACACCTTC.

This clone was seen a single time. This chain links TRBV28 with TRBJ2-7; 7 nucleotides agree with TRBD2. Germline values: CDR1 MDHEN, CDR2 SYDVKM. V was clipped by 9 bases and J by 1 base; unmatched bases: 6. The CDR3 is 13 residues long. As DNA, the CDR3 is TGTGCCAGTAGGGCTAGCGGTTCCTACGAGCAGTACTTC. Residues: CASRASGSYEQYF.